Shown below are 6 T cell receptor beta chains from a single sample sequenced in a study of blood T cells in healthy people across ages. Combining a sample-barcoded 5' primer with a J-beta primer mix, a second PCR ran for roughly 6 to 11 cycles. Using its own MiXCR run on the 5' RACE reads, TCRdb lists one record per CDR3 protein. This repertoire shows roughly 680,000 distinct CDR3 sequences, approximately 52% found once; its top ten account for approximately 13%. Sequenced: blood. The receptors were sampled from an elderly woman in good health.

V and J are TRBV2 and TRBJ1-1; D gene unclear. The CDR3 is 11 residues long. CDR1 and CDR2 from the germline V gene are SNHLY and FYNNEI. V shed 3 bases and J shed 5 bases, with 4 bases lying between them. CDR3: CASSEWTEAFF. The CDR3, as DNA: TGTGCCAGCAGTGAGTGGACTGAAGCTTTCTTT.

The V and J genes are TRBV18 and TRBJ2-4; a possible D gene is TRBD1 (6 bases). The DNA end is a closer match to TRBJ2-5, so the J assignment may be wrong. The germline gives CDR1 KGHSH, CDR2 LQKENI. This CDR3 comprises 14 residues. The DNA for the CDR3 is TGTGCCAGCTCACCACCGAACAGGGAGGAGACCCAGTACTTC. As protein: CASSPPNREETQYF.

As regards this clonotype: A much larger clone sits a single nucleotide away, making a read error possible. This chain links TRBV12-5 with TRBJ2-3, with a possible D match to TRBD2 (5 bases). This CDR3 is 14 amino acids long. Germline V gene sequence: CDR1 LGHNT, CDR2 FRNRAP. In nucleotides, the CDR3 is TGTGTCAGCAGCGTAGATCTAGCAACAGATACGCAGTATTTT. Protein: CVSSVDLATDTQYF.

The chain carries TRBV4-3 and TRBJ2-6; perhaps TRBD1 as D (5 bases). Germline lookup yields CDR1 LGHNA and CDR2 YSLEER. Trimming took off 0 bases at V and 0 bases at J, with 15 bases between the two ends. CDR3 length: 19 residues. The CDR3 nucleotides are TGCGCCAGCAGCCAAGATCTCCATCAGGGCCTCTCTGGGGCCAACGTCCTGACTTTC. This gives the protein CASSQDLHQGLSGANVLTF.

This clonotype was recorded once. The chain joins TRBV29-1 to TRBJ1-2, with D perhaps matching TRBD1 (5 bases). The CDR3 runs 13 residues. V lost 3 bases and J lost 7, with 15 bases in between. Germline V gene data show CDR1 as SQVTM and CDR2 as ANQGSEA. CDR3 coding DNA: TGCAGCGTTGAGGCCGGGACTCACTTTGGCTACACCTTC. Its translation is CSVEAGTHFGYTF.

The CDR3 DNA sequence: TGTGCCAGCAGTTACTCTTTCTACTCTGGGGCCAACGTCCTGACTTTC. Translation gives CASSYSFYSGANVLTF. The rearrangement links TRBV6-5 to TRBJ2-6, with D hard to call. The germline gives CDR1 MNHEY, CDR2 SVGAGI. V shed 0 bases and J shed 0 bases, with 6 bases lying between them. The CDR3 covers 16 residues.